A single T cell receptor beta chain is shown here with its context. This clonotype was detected ten times or more. Its antigen is currently not known. No base quality information exists; no much larger clone differs at one position. The library was produced with PCR. TCRdb names NextSeq 500 as the instrument used. Bulk TCR libraries were prepared as previously described, using TCR primers listed in Table S5. Total RNA was purified with the Qiagen AllPrep DNA/RNA kit. Before analysis, reads from multiple sequencing runs of the same library were pooled. As for the authors' bioinformatics: Only reads with exact TCR constant sequence were kept, trimmed to 150 nt, and grouped by their 12-nt molecular barcodes. Reads within each barcode group were sub-clustered using a 15% Levenshtein threshold, and quality-weighted consensus sequences were constructed for each RNA molecule. Non-functional sequences were removed, as were lower-count sequences one edit away from another. Based on a fit of two negative binomial distributions, barcode sub-clusters having less than 20% of the maximum read count were discarded. TCRdb's own reprocessing of the public reads used fastp at Q25 and MiXCR and kept productive beta chains. Each CDR3 protein gets just one entry, which takes the most common genes and DNA from the rows behind it. The V and J calls were determined by TCRdb, not by the authors. This sample lists around 470,000 distinct CDR3 sequences; about a quarter were detected once. The ten largest account for around 0.78% of the sample.

The data originate from a study of molecular identifiers for immune sequencing clone quantification (dated by TCRdb to the late 2010s). Study-wide context: For a replicate experiment, the RNA from either about 20,000 or 100,000 naive CD8 T cells was divided into five aliquots, and four of those aliquots went on to sequencing. The study was a methods study using CD8 T cells to benchmark molecular-identifier clustering-based TCR repertoire sequencing (MIDCIRS) and TCR RNA copy counting. General study outcomes and caveats: Highly expanded clone sizes could be underestimated because identical TCR molecules may share a barcode. When barcode sub-clustering was not used, chimeric consensus sequences inflated TCR diversity, with chimeras reaching as high as 47%. Clones above 20 RNA copies held over 99% of molecules in CMV-specific effector cells but under 1% in naive cells. The naive libraries included spiked-in Jurkat TCR RNA (roughly 9 copies' worth), and this RNA is not part of the donor repertoire. Modeling estimated around 3 recovered TCR RNA copies per cell, compared with 8.5 to 10 by digital PCR, which implies about 30% capture efficiency. Even against a background of some 920,000 naive CD8 T cells, spiked-in Jurkat TCR RNA amounting to a single cell's worth was reported to be detectable.

Naive CD8 T cell libraries were made from 20,000 to 1,000,000 sorted cells using 10%, 30% or 50% of purified RNA. Naive CD8 T cells, defined as CD8+CD4-CCR7+CD45RA+, were FACS-sorted into RLT Plus buffer on a BD FACSAria II. To test detection sensitivity, Jurkat RNA equal to ten TCR copies was added to samples of about 20,000-1,000,000 naive CD8 T cells. CD8 T cells were enriched using RosetteSep CD8+ T Cell Enrichment Cocktail and Ficoll-Paque, and the enriched cells then underwent ACK red cell lysis. V loses 1 base at its end and J loses 3 bases; junction bases beyond the gene matches: 7. The CDR3 spans 17 residues, from the cysteine through the phenylalanine. Only the CDR3 DNA is retained, 51 bases long and in frame from the first base. CDR1 is given as SGHDT and CDR2 as YYEEEE, both from the germline V gene.

The rearrangement joined TRBV5-6 to TRBJ2-5; a stretch of 12 junction bases matches TRBD2. Sequencing input: naive CD8+ T cells from blood, with Jurkat cell RNA spiked in. The sample's cell subset or site label, decoded: FACS-sorted CD8+CD4-CCR7+CD45RA+ naive T cells. The source of this sequence is a human donor in good health. Some libraries in this study had Jurkat cell RNA spiked in. The sequenced DNA is TGTGCCAGCAGCTTGTTCCGGACTAGCGGGGTGGAAGAGACCCAGTACTTC. This is translated as CASSLFRTSGVEETQYF. Joined to the reference TRBV5-6 and TRBJ2-5 proteins, this CDR3 gives the full variable domain: DAGVTQSPTHLIKTRGQQVTLRCSPKSGHDTVSWYQQALGQGPQFIFQYYEEEERQRGNFPDRFSGHQFPNYSSELNVNALLLGDSALYLCASSLFRTSGVEETQYFGPGTRLLVL.